These 15 T cell receptor beta chains came from one sample sequenced in a study of blood T cell repertoires in COVID-19. The assay was immunoSEQ multiplex PCR, and TCRdb's table has in-frame clones only and misses some. The data show about 160,000 clones, more than 75% seen once. Source material: PBMCs or T cells enriched from blood (not recorded which). These receptor sequences come from a woman between 45 and 60 years old who had recovered from COVID-19.

V usage is TRBV7-2 and J usage is TRBJ2-7; the D is unclear. Trimming cost V 3 bases and J 5 bases, with 17 bases left between them. The CDR3 contains 15 residues. The germline V gene encodes CDR1 SGHTA and CDR2 FQGNSA. CDR3 loop: CASSLRDGSLNEQYF. The CDR3 coding sequence is TGTGCCAGCAGCTTGCGTGACGGGTCGTTAAACGAGCAGTACTTC.

A few counts support this clone. This chain uses TRBV5-1 with TRBJ2-6, with TRBD1 matching over 8 bases. The CDR3 contains 18 residues. With V trimmed by 0 bases and J by 4 bases, 9 bases remained unmatched. The germline V gene has CDR1 SGHRS and CDR2 YFSETQ. The CDR3 coding sequence is TGCGCCAGCAGCTTGGTCCAGGGGGCGGCTTTGGGGGCCAACGTCCTGACTTTC. Protein: CASSLVQGAALGANVLTF.

The chain has TRBV2 and TRBJ2-3, with 8 bases lining up with TRBD2. Germline CDR1 is SNHLY and CDR2 is FYNNEI. Germline trimming cut 9 bases from V and 3 bases from J; bases unmatched to any gene: 8. The CDR3 extends over 14 amino acids. CDR3 loop: CARISGGGTDTQYF. CDR3 bases: TGTGCCAGAATCAGCGGGGGTGGTACAGATACGCAGTATTTT.

The J gene is TRBJ1-1, the V gene TRBV5-1; D not certain. This CDR3 contains 15 residues. Trimming stripped 0 bases from V and 3 bases from J, with 12 bases between. Per germline, CDR1 SGHRS and CDR2 YFSETQ. The DNA for the CDR3 is TGCGCCAGCAGCTTGGCGCCCGGGGTCGACACTGAAGCTTTCTTT. Translated: CASSLAPGVDTEAFF. The whole variable domain, remainder taken from reference TRBV5-1 and TRBJ1-1, is KAGVTQTPRYLIKTRGQQVTLSCSPISGHRSVSWYQQTPGQGLQFLFEYFSETQRNKGNFPGRFSGRQFSNSRSEMNVSTLELGDSALYLCASSLAPGVDTEAFFGQGTRLTVV.

J is TRBJ1-2 and V is TRBV7-2, with 7 nucleotides matching TRBD1. In germline, CDR1 is SGHTA, CDR2 FQGNSA. Losses at the gene ends were 5 bases for V and 3 bases for J; bases not matched to a gene: 9. This CDR3 has 15 residues. CDR3 DNA sequence: TGTGCCAGCAGCACGCCCCGACAGGGACACTATGGCTACACCTTC. It codes for CASSTPRQGHYGYTF. Looking up the rest from reference TRBV7-2 and TRBJ1-2 gives the full variable domain: GAGVSQSPSNKVTEKGKDVELRCDPISGHTALYWYRQSLGQGLEFLIYFQGNSAPDKSGLPSDRFSAERTGGSVSTLTIQRTQQEDSAVYLCASSTPRQGHYGYTFGSGTRLTVV.

This rearrangement joins TRBV7-3 to TRBJ1-2; weak D call: TRBD1 (5 bases). V lost 0 bases to trimming and J lost 6 bases, with 11 bases between them. Germline V lookup: CDR1 SGHTA, CDR2 FQGTGA. The CDR3 loop spans 14 amino acids. The CDR3 is CASSLTLTGHGYTF. As DNA, the CDR3 is TGTGCCAGCAGCTTAACGTTAACAGGCCATGGCTACACCTTC.

The CDR3 DNA reads as TGTGCCAGCAGTAGCGGGGGGGTCTCCTACAATGAGCAGTTCTTC. Amino acids: CASSSGGVSYNEQFF. V is TRBV7-3 and J is TRBJ2-1; 11 bases line up with TRBD2. This CDR3 contains 15 residues. Germline V gene lookup returns CDR1 SGHTA and CDR2 FQGTGA. V shed 6 bases, J shed 0 bases, and the junction held 1 base outside the gene matches.

The chain combines TRBV30 with TRBJ1-1; D might be TRBD1 (6 bases). Between the trimmed V and J ends, which lost 4 bases and 6 bases, there was a span of 24 bases. The CDR3 runs to 16 residues. Germline V gene sequence: CDR1 GTSNPN, CDR2 SVGIG (reference sequence). The CDR3 protein is CAWIGGGGGPRAEAFF. In DNA, the CDR3 is TGTGCCTGGATCGGGGGGGGCGGCGGGCCGAGAGCTGAAGCTTTCTTT.

The chain is built from TRBV19 and TRBJ1-2; 10 nucleotides agree with TRBD1. Germline values: CDR1 LNHDA, CDR2 SQIVND (reference sequence). V trimming: 3 bases; J trimming: 6 bases; junction bases outside the gene matches: 4. The CDR3 consists of 14 residues. The CDR3 bases are TGTGCCAGTAGTATTCGGACAGGGGGGGATGGCTACACCTTC. Translation gives CASSIRTGGDGYTF. Full variable domain (remainder filled in from reference TRBV19 and TRBJ1-2): DGGITQSPKYLFRKEGQNVTLSCEQNLNHDAMYWYRQDPGQGLRLIYYSQIVNDFQKGDIAEGYSVSREKKESFPLTVTSAQKNPTAFYLCASSIRTGGDGYTFGSGTRLTVV.

The rearrangement uses TRBV2 and TRBJ1-4, with D perhaps matching TRBD1 (5 bases). The CDR3 extends over 20 amino acids. CDR1 SNHLY and CDR2 FYNNEI come from the germline V gene. The ends were cut back, 5 bases at V and 4 bases at J, with 29 bases in the middle. The CDR3 is CASSSEHTGSFWANNEKLFF. The CDR3 bases are TGTGCCAGCAGTTCAGAACATACAGGATCTTTTTGGGCTAATAATGAAAAACTGTTTTTT.

The J gene is TRBJ1-5, the V gene TRBV6-4; 8 bases align to TRBD1. Losses at the gene ends were 7 bases for V and 3 bases for J; bases not matched to a gene: 14. Germline loops: CDR1 MRHNA, CDR2 SNTAGT. The CDR3 has 17 residues. CDR3 sequence reads: CASTPRLRDRNNQPQHF. DNA of the CDR3: TGTGCCAGCACTCCTCGCCTCCGGGACAGGAACAATCAGCCCCAGCATTTT.

The rearrangement joins TRBV7-2 to TRBJ2-7; D might be TRBD1 (5 bases). From germline, CDR1 is SGHTA and CDR2 FQGNSA. The CDR3 has 14 residues. Between the trimmed V and J ends, which lost 0 bases and 2 bases, there was a span of 8 bases. The CDR3, as DNA: TGTGCCAGCAGCTTAGCCCGCAGGGCCTACGAGCAGTACTTC. The encoded protein is CASSLARRAYEQYF.

The chain links TRBV19 to TRBJ1-2; 10 nucleotides match TRBD1. There are 15 residues in the CDR3. J lost 2 bases, V lost 5 bases, and 5 bases had no gene match. Germline V CDR1 and CDR2: LNHDA, SQIVND (reference sequence). Written as DNA, the CDR3 is TGTGCCAGTAGTTCCCCGGGACAGGGGAACTATGGCTACACCTTC. Its translation is CASSSPGQGNYGYTF.

The chain recombines TRBV19 with TRBJ1-1, with D perhaps TRBD1 (5 bases). This CDR3 region has 13 residues. Germline CDR1 is LNHDA and CDR2 is SQIVND (reference sequence). With 2 bases removed from V and 3 bases from J, the gap between germline ends came to 7 bases. CDR3 DNA: TGTGCCAGTAGTATAAAAGGGGACACTGAAGCTTTCTTT. It yields the protein CASSIKGDTEAFF. Looking up the rest from reference TRBV19 and TRBJ1-1 gives the full variable domain: DGGITQSPKYLFRKEGQNVTLSCEQNLNHDAMYWYRQDPGQGLRLIYYSQIVNDFQKGDIAEGYSVSREKKESFPLTVTSAQKNPTAFYLCASSIKGDTEAFFGQGTRLTVV.

This chain links TRBV7-9 with TRBJ2-5; 7 positions agree with TRBD1. The CDR3 contains 14 residues. From germline, CDR1 is SEHNR and CDR2 FQNEAQ (reference sequence). Trimming removed 5 bases from V and 3 bases from J; junction bases left unmatched: 6. The CDR3: CASSPWQGEETQYF. CDR3 nucleotides: TGTGCCAGCAGCCCTTGGCAGGGGGAAGAGACCCAGTACTTC.